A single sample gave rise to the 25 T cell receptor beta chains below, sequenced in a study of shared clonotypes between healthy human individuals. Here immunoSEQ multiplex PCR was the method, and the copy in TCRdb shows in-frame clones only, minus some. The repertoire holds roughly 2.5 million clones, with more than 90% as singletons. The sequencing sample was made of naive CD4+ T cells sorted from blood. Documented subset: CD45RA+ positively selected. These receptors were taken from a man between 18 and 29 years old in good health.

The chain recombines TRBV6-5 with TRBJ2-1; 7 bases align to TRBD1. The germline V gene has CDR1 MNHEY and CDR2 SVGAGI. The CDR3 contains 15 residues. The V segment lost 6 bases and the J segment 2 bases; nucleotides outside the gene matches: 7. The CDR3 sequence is CASSFRGIPYNEQFF. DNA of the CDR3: TGTGCCAGCAGCTTCAGGGGGATTCCCTACAATGAGCAGTTCTTC.

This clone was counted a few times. In nucleotides, the CDR3 is TGTGCCAGTAGTATTGGCTGGTTCGGGGGCCCATATGGCTACACCTTC. Translated: CASSIGWFGGPYGYTF. The chain uses TRBV19 and TRBJ1-2; the D gene is possibly TRBD1 (6 bases). The CDR3 extends over 16 amino acids. With 3 bases removed from V and 5 bases from J, the gap between germline ends came to 19 bases. Germline CDR1 is LNHDA and CDR2 is SQIVND (reference sequence).

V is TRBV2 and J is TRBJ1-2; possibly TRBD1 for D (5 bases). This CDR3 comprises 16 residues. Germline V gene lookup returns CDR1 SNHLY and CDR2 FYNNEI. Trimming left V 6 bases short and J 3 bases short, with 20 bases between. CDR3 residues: CASSRDMTAPYYGYTF. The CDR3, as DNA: TGTGCCAGCAGCCGAGATATGACAGCTCCGTACTATGGCTACACCTTC.

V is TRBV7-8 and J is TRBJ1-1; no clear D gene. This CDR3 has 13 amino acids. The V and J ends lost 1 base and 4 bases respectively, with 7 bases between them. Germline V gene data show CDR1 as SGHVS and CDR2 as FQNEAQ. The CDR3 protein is CASSLVRVTEAFF. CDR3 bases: TGTGCCAGCAGCTTAGTTAGGGTCACTGAAGCTTTCTTT.

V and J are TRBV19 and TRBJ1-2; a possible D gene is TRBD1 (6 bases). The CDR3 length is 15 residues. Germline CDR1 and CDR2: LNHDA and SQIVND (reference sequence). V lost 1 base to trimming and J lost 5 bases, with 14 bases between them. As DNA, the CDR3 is TGTGCCAGTAGTATAGCAGGGGCGCGTAGGTATGGCTACACCTTC. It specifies CASSIAGARRYGYTF.

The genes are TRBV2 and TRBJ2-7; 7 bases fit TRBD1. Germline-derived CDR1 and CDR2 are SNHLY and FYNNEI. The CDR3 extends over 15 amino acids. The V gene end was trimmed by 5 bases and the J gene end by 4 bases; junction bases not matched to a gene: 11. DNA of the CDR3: TGTGCCAGCAGTAAGACGGGACAGCCGCAGTACGAGCAGTACTTC. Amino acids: CASSKTGQPQYEQYF.

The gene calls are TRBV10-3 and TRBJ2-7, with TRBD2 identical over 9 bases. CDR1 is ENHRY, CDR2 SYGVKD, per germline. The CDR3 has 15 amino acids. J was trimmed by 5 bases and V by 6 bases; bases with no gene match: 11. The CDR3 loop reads CAISTGGRALNEQYF. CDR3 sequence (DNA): TGTGCCATCAGCACGGGCGGGAGGGCCCTTAACGAGCAGTACTTC.

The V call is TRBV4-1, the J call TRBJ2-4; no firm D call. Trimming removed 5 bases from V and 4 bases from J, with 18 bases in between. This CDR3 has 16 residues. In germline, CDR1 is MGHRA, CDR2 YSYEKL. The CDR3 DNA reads TGCGCCAGCAGCTCCGACTCGGGCGGAAAAAAAAACATTCAGTACTTC. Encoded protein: CASSSDSGGKKNIQYF.

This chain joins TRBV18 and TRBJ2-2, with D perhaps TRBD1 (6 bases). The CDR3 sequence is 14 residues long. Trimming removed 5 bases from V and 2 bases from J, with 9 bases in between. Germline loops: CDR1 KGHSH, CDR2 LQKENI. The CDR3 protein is CASSVGQNTGELFF. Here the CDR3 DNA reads TGTGCCAGCTCAGTGGGACAAAACACCGGGGAGCTGTTTTTT.

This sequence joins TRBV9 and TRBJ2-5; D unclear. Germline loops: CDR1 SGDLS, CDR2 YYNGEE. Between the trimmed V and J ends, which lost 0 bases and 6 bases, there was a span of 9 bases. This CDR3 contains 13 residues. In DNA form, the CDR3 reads TGTGCCAGCAGCGTAGGGGCTGGGAAGACCCAGTACTTC. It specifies CASSVGAGKTQYF.

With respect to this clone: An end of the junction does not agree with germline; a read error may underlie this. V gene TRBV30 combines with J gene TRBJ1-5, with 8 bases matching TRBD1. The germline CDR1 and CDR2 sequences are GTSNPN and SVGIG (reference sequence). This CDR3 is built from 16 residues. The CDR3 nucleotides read TGTACCTGGAGTTCGGGGACAGGAGGTTTTCGTCAGCCCCAGCATTTT. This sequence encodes CTWSSGTGGFRQPQHF.

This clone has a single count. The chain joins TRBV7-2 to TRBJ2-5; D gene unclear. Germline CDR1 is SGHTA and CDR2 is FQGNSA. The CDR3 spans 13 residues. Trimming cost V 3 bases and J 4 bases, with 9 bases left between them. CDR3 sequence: CASSFELLETQYF. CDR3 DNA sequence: TGTGCCAGCAGCTTTGAACTTTTAGAGACCCAGTACTTC.

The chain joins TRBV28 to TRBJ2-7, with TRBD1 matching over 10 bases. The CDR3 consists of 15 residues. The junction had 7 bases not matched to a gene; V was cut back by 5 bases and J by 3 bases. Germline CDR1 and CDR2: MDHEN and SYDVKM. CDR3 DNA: TGTGCCAGCAGTCCTTGGGGGACAGGGGTCTACGAGCAGTACTTC. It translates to CASSPWGTGVYEQYF.

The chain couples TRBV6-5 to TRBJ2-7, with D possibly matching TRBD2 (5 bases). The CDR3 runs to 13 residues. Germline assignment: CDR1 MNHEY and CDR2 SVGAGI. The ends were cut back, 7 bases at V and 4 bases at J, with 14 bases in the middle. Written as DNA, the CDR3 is TGTGCCAGCACCCCCCAGCCGGGATACGAGCAGTACTTC. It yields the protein CASTPQPGYEQYF.

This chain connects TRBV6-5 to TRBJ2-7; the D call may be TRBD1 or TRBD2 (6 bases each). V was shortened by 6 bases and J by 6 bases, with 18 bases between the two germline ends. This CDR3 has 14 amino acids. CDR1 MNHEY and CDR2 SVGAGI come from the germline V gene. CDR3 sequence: CASSRGGSGGEQYF. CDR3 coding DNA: TGTGCCAGCAGCCGTGGGGGCTCCGGGGGCGAGCAGTACTTC.

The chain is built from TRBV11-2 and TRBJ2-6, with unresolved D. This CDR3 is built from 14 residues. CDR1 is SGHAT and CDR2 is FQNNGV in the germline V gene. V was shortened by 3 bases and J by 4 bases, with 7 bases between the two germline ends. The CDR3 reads CASSFSSGANVLTF. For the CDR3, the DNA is TGTGCCAGCAGCTTTTCTTCGGGGGCCAACGTCCTGACTTTC.

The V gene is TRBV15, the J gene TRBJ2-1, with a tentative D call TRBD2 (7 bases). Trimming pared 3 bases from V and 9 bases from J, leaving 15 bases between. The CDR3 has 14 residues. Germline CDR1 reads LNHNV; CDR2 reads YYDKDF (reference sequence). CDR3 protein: CATSRGAGEGEQFF. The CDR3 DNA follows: TGTGCCACCAGCAGGGGGGCAGGGGAGGGTGAGCAGTTCTTC.

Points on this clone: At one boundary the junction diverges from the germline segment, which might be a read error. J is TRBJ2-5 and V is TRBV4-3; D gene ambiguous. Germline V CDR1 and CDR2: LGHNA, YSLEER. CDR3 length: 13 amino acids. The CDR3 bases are TGCGCCAGCAGCAAAGAGACTTCGGGGACCCAGTACTTC. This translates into CASSKETSGTQYF.

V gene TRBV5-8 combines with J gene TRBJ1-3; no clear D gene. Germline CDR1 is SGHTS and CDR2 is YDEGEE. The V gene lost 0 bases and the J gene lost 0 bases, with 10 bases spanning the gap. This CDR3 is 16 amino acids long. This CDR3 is CASSLGVAVSGNTIYF. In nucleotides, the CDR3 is TGTGCCAGCAGCTTGGGAGTGGCAGTCTCTGGAAACACCATATATTTT.

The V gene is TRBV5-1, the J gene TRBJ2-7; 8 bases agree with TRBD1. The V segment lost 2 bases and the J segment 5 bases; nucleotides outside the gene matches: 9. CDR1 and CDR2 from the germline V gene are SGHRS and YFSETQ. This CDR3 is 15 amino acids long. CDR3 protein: CASSLAGQGSNEQYF. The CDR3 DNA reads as TGCGCCAGCAGCTTAGCTGGACAGGGTAGCAACGAGCAGTACTTC.

CDR3 nucleotides: TGTGCCAGCAGCTTGCGGGGTTCGGTAGGAGCTTTCTTT. Encoded protein: CASSLRGSVGAFF. V and J are TRBV11-2 and TRBJ1-1; D is ambiguous. Looked up from germline, CDR1 is SGHAT and CDR2 is FQNNGV. The CDR3 contains 13 residues. V shed 3 bases and J shed 10 bases, with 15 bases lying between them. The full variable domain, its missing parts supplied by reference TRBV11-2 and TRBJ1-1, is EAGVAQSPRYKIIEKRQSVAFWCNPISGHATLYWYQQILGQGPKLLIQFQNNGVVDDSQLPKDRFSAERLKGVDSTLKIQPAKLEDSAVYLCASSLRGSVGAFFGQGTRLTVV.

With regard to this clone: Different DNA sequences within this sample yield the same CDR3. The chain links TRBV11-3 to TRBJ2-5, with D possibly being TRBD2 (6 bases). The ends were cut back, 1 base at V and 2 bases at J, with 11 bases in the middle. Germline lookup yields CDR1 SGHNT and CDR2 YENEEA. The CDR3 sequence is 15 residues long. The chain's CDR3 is CASSLGGDPQETQYF. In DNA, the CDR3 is TGTGCCAGCAGCTTAGGGGGGGACCCACAAGAGACCCAGTACTTC. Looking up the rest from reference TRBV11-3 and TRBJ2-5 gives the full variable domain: EAGVVQSPRYKIIEKKQPVAFWCNPISGHNTLYWYLQNLGQGPELLIRYENEEAVDDSQLPKDRFSAERLKGVDSTLKIQPAELGDSAVYLCASSLGGDPQETQYFGPGTRLLVL.

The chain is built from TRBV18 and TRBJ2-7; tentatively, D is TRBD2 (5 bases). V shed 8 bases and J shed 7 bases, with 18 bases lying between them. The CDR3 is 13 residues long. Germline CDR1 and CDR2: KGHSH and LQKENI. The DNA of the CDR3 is TGTGCCAGCCGATTTTTGGAGGCTGGGGAGCAGTACTTC. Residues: CASRFLEAGEQYF. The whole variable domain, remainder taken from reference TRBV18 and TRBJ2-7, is NAGVMQNPRHLVRRRGQEARLRCSPMKGHSHVYWYRQLPEEGLKFMVYLQKENIIDESGMPKERFSAEFPKEGPSILRIQQVVRGDSAAYFCASRFLEAGEQYFGPGTRLTVT.

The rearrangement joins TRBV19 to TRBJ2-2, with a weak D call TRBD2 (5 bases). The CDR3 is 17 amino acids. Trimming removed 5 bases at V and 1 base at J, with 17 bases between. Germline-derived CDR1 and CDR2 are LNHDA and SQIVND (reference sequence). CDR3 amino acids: CASSEPGKDWNTGELFF. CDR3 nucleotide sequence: TGTGCCAGTAGTGAACCCGGGAAGGACTGGAACACCGGGGAGCTGTTTTTT.

In DNA form, the CDR3 reads TGCGCCAGCAGCCAGAACATGGCCGAATCCCCCTATGGCTACACCTTC. This codes for CASSQNMAESPYGYTF. This chain joins TRBV4-1 and TRBJ1-2; unclear D gene. The germline CDR1 and CDR2 sequences are MGHRA and YSYEKL. The CDR3 totals 16 residues. Trimming shortened V by 3 bases and J by 4 bases, and 18 bases separated the two germline ends.